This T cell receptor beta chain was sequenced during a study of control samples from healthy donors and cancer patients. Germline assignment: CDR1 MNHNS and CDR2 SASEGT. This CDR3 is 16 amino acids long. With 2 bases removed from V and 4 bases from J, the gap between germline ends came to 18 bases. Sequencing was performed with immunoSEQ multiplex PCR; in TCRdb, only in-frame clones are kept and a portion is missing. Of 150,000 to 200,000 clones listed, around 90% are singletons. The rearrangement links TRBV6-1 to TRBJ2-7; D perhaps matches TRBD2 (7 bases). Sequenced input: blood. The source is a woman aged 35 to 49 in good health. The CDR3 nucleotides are TGTGCCAGCAGTGAATCGTTCAGCGGGGACAATTACGAGCAGTACTTC. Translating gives CASSESFSGDNYEQYF.